The 31 T cell receptor beta chains reported below all come from one sample, sequenced in a study of tumor and adjacent non-tumor tissue in lung cancer listed by TCRdb under 2018. The library was built by means of multiplex PCR. TCRdb lists the instrument as Illumina HiSeq 2500. TCRbeta libraries were constructed through three rounds of nested PCR with primers (Table S4) according to protocols modified from ARM-PCR. The public reads were quality trimmed at Q25 with fastp and then assembled into clones with MiXCR by TCRdb, keeping productive beta chains. Rows are combined by CDR3 protein, so each entry shows the most common genes and DNA. The sample data list around 99,000 distinct CDR3 sequences, and roughly 77% of these were observed just once. Of the sample, 37% falls within the top ten clones. RNA was isolated from bulk unsorted tissue, and RNA quality was assessed with a NanoDrop ND-1000 and an Agilent 2100.

The sample was lung tumor tissue. These receptors originate from a woman between 55 and 75 years old with non-small cell lung cancer.

This clonotype was seen only once. Mismatch with germline at one junction end may stem from a read error. This chain connects TRBV11-2 to TRBJ1-6; no reliable D call. Germline values: CDR1 SGHAT, CDR2 FQNNGV. The CDR3 has 15 amino acids. This chain's CDR3 is CASSSQPNPNSPFHF. The CDR3 nucleotides read TGTGCCAGCAGCTCACAACCCAATCCGAATTCACCCTTCCACTTT.

The count of this clonotype is one. The rearrangement uses TRBV28 and TRBJ1-1; weak D call: TRBD1 (6 bases). Per the germline V gene, CDR1 is MDHEN and CDR2 is SYDVKM. This CDR3 is 15 amino acids long. Trimming took off 6 bases at V and 7 bases at J, with 21 bases between the two ends. DNA of the CDR3: TGTGCCAGCAGACCACAGGGACCCGCTATCATTGAAGCTTTCTTT. It codes for CASRPQGPAIIEAFF.

Turning to this clonotype: This may arise from a read error, as a much more abundant clone is one base away. The CDR3 sequence is CDSKKGGPSLDYGYTF. CDR3 DNA: TGCGACAGCAAGAAGGGGGGACCTTCACTCGACTATGGCTACACCTTC. The J gene is TRBJ1-2, the V gene TRBV10-2; maybe TRBD1 (6 bases). CDR3 size: 16 residues. The V gene's germline CDR1 is WSHSY and CDR2 SAAADI.

A word on this clonotype: A much larger clone differs by one base, so this may be a read error. The chain joins TRBV28 to TRBJ1-5, with a tentative D call TRBD1 (6 bases). The CDR3 spans 14 residues. In germline, CDR1 is MDHEN, CDR2 SYDVKM. With 10 bases removed from V and 5 bases from J, the gap between germline ends came to 18 bases. Here the CDR3 reads CANRHGQWDQPQHF. The CDR3 nucleotides are TGTGCCAACAGACACGGACAGTGGGATCAGCCCCAGCATTTT. Complete variable domain (other parts from reference TRBV28 and TRBJ1-5): DVKVTQSSRYLVKRTGEKVFLECVQDMDHENMFWYRQDPGLGLRLIYFSYDVKMKEKGDIPEGYSVSREKKERFSLILESASTNQTSMYLCANRHGQWDQPQHFGDGTRLSIL.

This chain uses TRBV29-1 with TRBJ2-5; D remains unclear. This CDR3 contains 13 residues. CDR1 and CDR2 (germline): SQVTM, ANQGSEA. Trimming took 5 bases from V and 5 from J, leaving 15 bases between them. The CDR3 spells CSVCVNPVETQYF. Written as DNA, the CDR3 is TGCAGCGTTTGCGTGAATCCGGTGGAGACCCAGTACTTC.

The chain couples TRBV20-1 to TRBJ2-1; D is unclear. The CDR3 has 12 amino acids. Trimming removed 5 bases from V and 12 bases from J, with 17 bases in between. Germline CDR1 and CDR2: DFQATT and SNEGSKA (reference sequence). CDR3 DNA sequence: TGCAGTGCTCTTAGTAATACTGGTAGGCAGTTCTTC. Amino acid sequence: CSALSNTGRQFF.

A word on this clonotype: Its ends do not fully match the called genes, so a read error is possible. The chain uses TRBV4-3 and TRBJ1-1; tentative D call: TRBD1 (5 bases). This CDR3 has 18 residues. Germline V gene sequence: CDR1 LGHNA, CDR2 YSLEER. The chain's CDR3 is CASSQDLGLHWMNTGAFF. DNA of the CDR3: TGCGCCAGCAGCCAAGATCTGGGACTGCACTGGATGAACACTGGAGCTTTCTTT.

About this clonotype itself: The junction does not match germline at one end; this may be a read error. Here the CDR3 reads CASSYSAFSAQPQLF. The CDR3 nucleotides read TGTGCCAGCAGTTACTCTGCCTTTTCGGCGCAGCCCCAGCTTTTT. V usage is TRBV6-5 and J usage is TRBJ1-5; D is undetermined. CDR1 and CDR2 from the germline V gene are MNHEY and SVGAGI. This CDR3 comprises 15 residues.

A note on this clonotype: A read error is possible here, since a much larger clone lies one base away. The final CDR3 position lacks the conserved phenylalanine or tryptophan, pointing to a likely read error. The DNA is omitted, as the CDR3 cannot be located on it reliably, and the CDR3 follows TCRdb's listing. This sequence joins TRBV20-1 and TRBJ2-1; TRBD1 is the table's D call and was not checked against the DNA. Per germline, CDR1 DFQATT and CDR2 SNEGSKA (reference sequence). The CDR3 is 14 amino acids long, termini counted. The CDR3 reads CSARDGSRAAGGFS.

About this clonotype: At one boundary the junction diverges from the germline segment, which might be a read error. The V gene is TRBV5-5, the J gene TRBJ1-6, with D tentatively TRBD1 (6 bases). This CDR3 is built from 17 residues. Germline lookup yields CDR1 SGHKS and CDR2 YYEKEE (reference sequence). The CDR3 loop reads CTSSLGDTSSYNSPLHF. CDR3 nucleotides: TGTACCAGCAGTTTAGGGGACACCAGTTCCTATAATTCACCCCTCCACTTT. Based on the CDR3 plus reference TRBV5-5 and TRBJ1-6, the full variable domain is DAGVTQSPTHLIKTRGQQVTLRCSPISGHKSVSWYQQVLGQGPQFIFQYYEKEERGRGNFPDRFSARQFPNYSSELNVNALLLGDSALYLCTSSLGDTSSYNSPLHFGNGTRLTVT.

This clonotype was detected once. The junction departs from germline at one end; a sequencing error may be responsible. V is TRBV11-1 and J is TRBJ1-2; no definite D call. The V gene's germline CDR1 is SGHAT and CDR2 FQDESV (reference sequence). The CDR3 loop spans 13 amino acids. DNA of the CDR3: TGTGCCAGCAGTGAACGCGGGTCTATGGCTAACACTTTC. It translates to CASSERGSMANTF.

This sequence joins TRBV5-4 and TRBJ2-4, with D perhaps matching TRBD1 (8 bases). V lost 9 bases and J lost 9, with 28 bases in between. The germline V gene has CDR1 SGHNT and CDR2 YYREEE (reference sequence). This CDR3 has 16 residues. The CDR3 spells CANSQQGGSTLSIQYF. In DNA form, the CDR3 reads TGTGCCAACTCTCAACAGGGGGGGTCTACACTATCCATTCAGTACTTC. The complete variable domain, with remaining parts taken from reference TRBV5-4 and TRBJ2-4, reads ETGVTQSPTHLIKTRGQQVTLRCSSQSGHNTVSWYQQALGQGPQFIFQYYREEENGRGNFPPRFSGLQFPNYSSELNVNALELDDSALYLCANSQQGGSTLSIQYFGAGTRLSVL.

This clonotype was seen only once. A much larger clone lies one base from this, so it may be a read error. This chain links TRBV6-6 with TRBJ2-7; 12 bases match TRBD1. Germline V gene sequence: CDR1 MNHNY, CDR2 SVGAGI (reference sequence). V lost 7 bases to trimming and J lost 9 bases; unmatched junction nucleotides: 10. This CDR3 is 14 amino acids long. The chain's CDR3 is CASTQGQGALVQYF. CDR3 DNA sequence: TGTGCCAGCACCCAGGGACAGGGGGCCCTTGTGCAGTACTTC.

CDR3 nucleotide sequence: TGTGCCAGCAGCTCCGGGACTAGCCAAGAGACCCAGTACTTC. It is translated as CASSSGTSQETQYF. This chain uses TRBV11-3 with TRBJ2-5; TRBD2 aligns across 8 bases. With 4 bases clipped from V and 1 base from J, the junction kept 2 bases outside the gene matches. The length of the CDR3 is 14 residues. The germline gives CDR1 SGHNT, CDR2 YENEEA.

V usage is TRBV11-2 and J usage is TRBJ2-5; TRBD1 agrees at 12 bases. V lost 5 bases to trimming and J lost 11 bases; unmatched junction nucleotides: 12. The CDR3 runs 15 residues. Germline V gene lookup returns CDR1 SGHAT and CDR2 FQNNGV. DNA for the CDR3: TGTGCCAGCAGCACGACGGGGACAGGGGGCGGGACACAGTACTTC. It encodes CASSTTGTGGGTQYF.

Concerning this clonotype itself: This may come from a read error, since a much larger clone is one base off. CDR3 in DNA: TGTGCCAGCAGTTTCCAGTCAGCCTCCTACGAGCAGTACTTC. Translated: CASSFQSASYEQYF. The rearrangement joins TRBV6-5 to TRBJ2-7; D gene ambiguous. Trimming took 4 bases from V and 0 from J, leaving 10 bases between them. This CDR3 region has 14 residues. The V gene's germline CDR1 is MNHEY and CDR2 SVGAGI.

Only a few counts were recorded for this clonotype. The V call is TRBV12-3 or TRBV12-4, the J call TRBJ2-2, with D perhaps matching TRBD1 (5 bases). The CDR3 is made up of 16 amino acids. Trimming removed 1 base at V and 5 bases at J, with 14 bases between. CDR3 amino acids: CASSLGKRGKTGELFF. The CDR3 DNA follows: TGTGCCAGCAGTTTAGGGAAAAGGGGTAAAACCGGGGAGCTGTTTTTT.

V is TRBV7-6 and J is TRBJ1-1, with D hard to call. V shed 7 bases and J shed 1 base, with 10 bases lying between them. The CDR3 extends over 13 amino acids. Per the germline V gene, CDR1 is SGHVS and CDR2 is FNYEAQ. The CDR3 DNA reads TGTGCCAGCAAACGTGAAGGGAACACTGAAGCTTTCTTT. Protein sequence: CASKREGNTEAFF.

The rearrangement links TRBV29-1 to TRBJ2-4, with D perhaps given as TRBD1 or TRBD2 (5 bases each). CDR3 size: 15 residues. Germline CDR1 reads SQVTM; CDR2 reads ANQGSEA. DNA for the CDR3: TGCATCGCTCTCAAACCGGGACCAGAGGGAGACATTCAGTACTTC. Residues: CIALKPGPEGDIQYF.

Regarding this clonotype: An end of the junction does not agree with germline; a read error may underlie this. The chain recombines TRBV28 with TRBJ2-2; 9 nucleotides match TRBD1. From germline, CDR1 is MDHEN and CDR2 SYDVKM. The CDR3 has 14 residues. The CDR3 protein is CASSKQGAGGKLFF. As DNA, the CDR3 is TGTGCCAGCAGTAAACAGGGGGCTGGCGGGAAGCTGTTTTTT.

About this clonotype itself: One end of the junction does not line up with germline, which may come from a read error. The V and J genes are TRBV11-2 and TRBJ1-6; D is undetermined. This CDR3 spans 14 amino acids. Per the germline V gene, CDR1 is SGHAT and CDR2 is FQNNGV. The CDR3 here is CASGLEASNSPRQF. CDR3 sequence (DNA): TGTGCCAGCGGCTTAGAAGCAAGTAATTCACCCCGCCAATTT.

This clonotype was seen ten or more times. The V call is TRBV29-1, the J call TRBJ2-1, with 8 bases aligning to TRBD2. The V gene's germline CDR1 is SQVTM and CDR2 ANQGSEA. This CDR3 region has 15 residues. After removal of 6 bases from V and 5 bases from J, the junction contained 12 bases not matched to a gene. Here the CDR3 DNA reads TGCAGCGTGAGGGGAGGAGCGGGGGAAAACAATGAGCAGTTCTTC. Translating gives CSVRGGAGENNEQFF.

A word on this clonotype: This may be a read error, as it is one base from a much larger clone. The CDR3 DNA is TGCGCCAGCAGCCGAGGCGGACAGGGCATAGTAACAGATACGCAGTATTTT. Translating it yields CASSRGGQGIVTDTQYF. The rearrangement joins TRBV4-3 to TRBJ2-3; 8 nucleotides align to TRBD1. CDR1 is LGHNA and CDR2 is YSLEER in the germline V gene. The CDR3 runs to 17 residues. Germline trimming cut 4 bases from V and 3 bases from J; bases unmatched to any gene: 12.

The chain carries TRBV20-1 and TRBJ2-5; 7 nucleotides match TRBD1. CDR3 length equals 13 residues. The V and J ends lost 7 bases and 10 bases, in that order; junction bases with no gene match: 15. Per germline, CDR1 DFQATT and CDR2 SNEGSKA (reference sequence). CDR3: CSVMETGVGDQYF. CDR3 nucleotides: TGCAGTGTTATGGAAACAGGGGTTGGGGACCAGTACTTC.

This sequence joins TRBV5-4 and TRBJ2-7; TRBD2 agrees at 10 bases. V lost 0 bases to trimming and J lost 3 bases; unmatched junction nucleotides: 3. CDR3 size: 15 residues. Germline values: CDR1 SGHNT, CDR2 YYREEE (reference sequence). CDR3 nucleotide sequence: TGTGCCAGCAGCTTGGCAAGCGGGGGGGACTACGAGCAGTACTTC. Translated: CASSLASGGDYEQYF.

About this clonotype: A read error may explain this, as a much larger clone is one base away. The J gene is TRBJ1-2, the V gene TRBV12-3 or TRBV12-4, with D possibly matching TRBD1 (5 bases). Trimming took off 3 bases at V and 7 bases at J, with 12 bases between the two ends. CDR3 size: 13 residues. DNA of the CDR3: TGTGCCAGCAGTTTTTGGGGGGAGTGTGGCTACACCTTC. Protein product: CASSFWGECGYTF.

On this clonotype itself: Lacking the conserved final phenylalanine or tryptophan, this CDR3 likely reflects a read error. This chain links TRBV11-2 with TRBJ2-3, with D unclear. The CDR3 length is 13 residues. Germline assignment: CDR1 SGHAT and CDR2 FQNNGV. The V gene lost 0 bases and the J gene lost 9 bases, with 10 bases spanning the gap. CDR3 amino acids: CASSLEPLSTQYL. The CDR3 DNA sequence: TGTGCCAGCAGCTTAGAGCCGCTGTCGACGCAGTATCTT.

As for this clonotype: One end of the junction fails to match germline, which may point to a read error. V gene TRBV20-1 combines with J gene TRBJ2-1; either TRBD1 or TRBD2 may fit D (5 bases each). The CDR3 contains 12 residues. Germline values: CDR1 DFQATT, CDR2 SNEGSKA (reference sequence). The DNA for the CDR3 is TGCAGTGCTAGAAGGGACCAATACAATGAGCAGTTC. This gives the protein CSARRDQYNEQF.

This clonotype was found many times. A much bigger clone sits one base away, suggesting this may be a read error. J is TRBJ2-3 and V is TRBV11-2; the D is unclear. The CDR3 totals 16 residues. Germline lookup yields CDR1 SGHAT and CDR2 FQNNGV. In DNA form, the CDR3 reads TGTGCCAGCAGCCCCAACAGCGTAATTAGCACAGATACGCGGTATTTT. This sequence encodes CASSPNSVISTDTRYF.

A word on this clonotype: The junction departs from the called germline gene at one end, perhaps through a read error. This chain joins TRBV6-1 and TRBJ2-3; no clear D. The CDR3 runs to 17 residues. Germline assignment: CDR1 MNHNS and CDR2 SASEGT. CDR3 DNA: TGTGCCAGCAGTGAACGAAAAGAGTCCCGTAGCACAAATACGCAGTACTTT. This gives the protein CASSERKESRSTNTQYF.

As concerns this clonotype: A much larger clone differs from this one at a single base, so this may be a read error. This chain uses TRBV5-1 with TRBJ1-2, with 8 bases lining up with TRBD1. The CDR3 covers 15 residues. The germline CDR1 and CDR2 sequences are SGHRS and YFSETQ. The CDR3: CANSLDRDYTYGYTF. The CDR3 nucleotides are TGCGCCAACAGCCTGGACAGGGATTATACCTATGGCTACACCTTC.